This T cell receptor (beta chain) was captured by sequencing in a study of Tregs in tolerant kidney transplant recipients. Broader study findings: Biological reproducibility was not directly addressed in this study. The small number of patients limits these findings pending further validation.

Assay: immunoSEQ multiplex PCR; the TCRdb copy retains only in-frame clones and omits some. The table shows over 50,000 clones, with 65% to 85% occurring only once. Germline V gives CDR1 PRHDT, CDR2 FYEKMQ (reference sequence). The CDR3 totals 17 residues. V was shortened by 2 bases and J by 3 bases, with 17 bases between the two germline ends. Thawed PBMCs were FACS-sorted into unstimulated CD4+CD25+CD127- regulatory T cells, CD4+CD25- non-regulatory cells, CD4 and CD8 cells. On this clone itself: The antigen remains undetermined.

This clonotype originated in a human donor in good health. The source material was CD4+ T cells from blood. V and J are TRBV13 and TRBJ2-1, with D unresolved. The CDR3 DNA reads as TGTGCCAGCAGCTTAAGGGTAGGGTCCTCAATCTACAATGAGCAGTTCTTC. This codes for CASSLRVGSSIYNEQFF. The variable domain in full, with the rest retrieved from reference TRBV13 and TRBJ2-1, is AAGVIQSPRHLIKEKRETATLKCYPIPRHDTVYWYQQGPGQDPQFLISFYEKMQSDKGSIPDRFSAQQFSDYHSELNMSSLELGDSALYFCASSLRVGSSIYNEQFFGPGTRLTVL.